A single sample gave rise to the 17 T cell receptor beta chains below, sequenced in a study of T-cell memory formation after mild COVID-19 (dated by TCRdb to the early 2020s). The library was prepared using 5' RACE. The data were produced on an Illumina NovaSeq 6000. The raw public data were reprocessed by TCRdb itself: fastp quality trimming at Q25, MiXCR clonotype calling, in-frame beta chains only. Each CDR3 protein gets just one entry, which takes the most common genes and DNA from the rows behind it. Across this sample there are 550,000 to 700,000 distinct CDR3 sequences, with around 16% seen only once. The ten largest make up just over 8% of the sample. Sequencing was performed on PBMCs or a T cell subset sorted from them (not recorded which). These receptors were collected from an adult woman who had mild COVID-19 (a few samples of this study predate the infection). The sample titles of this study are shuffled in the database, so cell type and time point are left out; the donor was told from shared clones.

This clonotype was counted between two and nine times. The DNA of the CDR3 is TGTGCCAGCAGCCAGGGAATCCACGGAGATACGCAGTATTTT. Amino acids: CASSQGIHGDTQYF. The V gene is TRBV7-7, the J gene TRBJ2-3; D possibly corresponds to TRBD1 (5 bases). Deletions cut 5 bases from V and 5 bases from J, with 14 bases between. The CDR3 spans 14 residues. Germline loops: CDR1 SSHAT, CDR2 FNYEAQ (reference sequence).

This clonotype has just a few counts. V gene TRBV6-5 combines with J gene TRBJ1-5; 8 nucleotides align to TRBD1. Germline loops: CDR1 MNHEY, CDR2 SVGAGI. There are 14 residues in the CDR3. V trimming: 4 bases; J trimming: 7 bases; junction bases outside the gene matches: 6. The CDR3 region has the DNA TGTGCCAGCAGTTCCCAGGGGGCCGGACAGCCCCAGCATTTT. Encoded protein: CASSSQGAGQPQHF.

The rearrangement links TRBV12-3 or TRBV12-4 to TRBJ1-2, with a possible D match to TRBD1 (6 bases). V was cut by 4 bases and J by 6 bases, with 12 bases left in between. This CDR3 spans 13 amino acids. The CDR3 sequence: CASSSGAPDGYTF. The CDR3 nucleotides read TGTGCCAGCAGTTCAGGGGCGCCAGATGGCTACACCTTC.

Here the CDR3 reads CASTALGTGGNEQFF. The CDR3 DNA follows: TGTGCCAGCACAGCCCTGGGGACAGGGGGGAATGAGCAGTTCTTC. This chain uses TRBV6-1 with TRBJ2-1, with TRBD1 identical over 11 bases. There are 15 residues in the CDR3. J lost 7 bases, V lost 7 bases, and 9 bases had no gene match. Germline CDR1 MNHNS, CDR2 SASEGT.

This clonotype was picked up a small number of times. V gene TRBV4-1 combines with J gene TRBJ1-1, with D possibly TRBD1 on 5 matching bases. This CDR3 has 14 residues. The ends were cut back, 5 bases at V and 4 bases at J, with 14 bases in the middle. The germline V gene has CDR1 MGHRA and CDR2 YSYEKL. CDR3 loop: CASSSRGEGTEAFF. In DNA form, the CDR3 reads TGCGCCAGCAGCTCTCGGGGCGAGGGCACTGAAGCTTTCTTT.

The J gene is TRBJ1-3, the V gene TRBV12-3 or TRBV12-4, with 9 bases lining up with TRBD1. There are 16 residues in the CDR3. The J segment lost 1 base and the V segment lost 6 bases, leaving 7 bases of the junction unmatched. The CDR3 sequence is CASSIPGTGSGNTIYF. Written as DNA, the CDR3 is TGTGCCAGCAGCATACCCGGGACAGGGTCTGGAAACACCATATATTTT.

The gene calls are TRBV6-5 and TRBJ2-1; 8 nucleotides agree with TRBD2. The ends lost 0 bases at V and 4 bases at J; junction bases unmatched: 2. The CDR3 runs to 15 residues. Germline V gives CDR1 MNHEY, CDR2 SVGAGI. The CDR3 bases are TGTGCCAGCAGTTACTCCCTAGCGGGTTACAATGAGCAGTTCTTC. Translated: CASSYSLAGYNEQFF.

The chain is built from TRBV25-1 and TRBJ1-2, with D possibly being TRBD1 (5 bases). Germline CDR1 MGHDK, CDR2 SYGVNS. Between the trimmed V and J ends, which lost 5 bases and 8 bases, there was a span of 18 bases. The CDR3 runs 14 residues. This CDR3 is CASSWGRTSAGYTF. CDR3 sequence (DNA): TGTGCCAGCAGTTGGGGCCGAACAAGCGCAGGCTACACCTTC.

This sequence joins TRBV4-2 and TRBJ2-2; TRBD2 matches at 11 bases. This CDR3 has 17 residues. V lost 0 bases and J lost 5; bases outside the gene matches: 5. Germline V CDR1 and CDR2: LGHNA, YNFKEQ. CDR3 loop: CASSQDRASGGTGELFF. The CDR3 DNA reads TGTGCCAGCAGCCAAGATCGGGCTAGCGGGGGGACCGGGGAGCTGTTTTTT.

This chain uses TRBV7-2 with TRBJ2-3; D is uncertain. CDR3 length equals 15 residues. V was pared by 0 bases and J by 5 bases, with 12 bases between. CDR1 SGHTA and CDR2 FQGNSA come from the germline V gene. The CDR3: CASSLAGGRKDTQYF. The CDR3 DNA reads TGTGCCAGCAGCTTAGCGGGCGGAAGGAAAGATACGCAGTATTTT.

This clonotype came up a few times. The chain recombines TRBV5-4 with TRBJ2-1, with TRBD2 identical over 11 bases. The CDR3 totals 13 residues. With V trimmed by 7 bases and J by 8 bases, 5 bases remained unmatched. CDR1 and CDR2 from the germline V gene are SGHNT and YYREEE (reference sequence). CDR3 nucleotides: TGTGCCAGCTCACTAGCGGGAGTTCATGAGCAGTTCTTC. Translation: CASSLAGVHEQFF.

This clonotype was picked up a small number of times. The rearrangement links TRBV12-3 or TRBV12-4 to TRBJ1-4; D is unresolved. There are 15 residues in the CDR3. Trimming pared 2 bases from V and 7 bases from J, leaving 14 bases between. CDR3 sequence reads: CASSLMGSLGEKLFF. DNA of the CDR3: TGTGCCAGCAGTTTAATGGGCAGCCTGGGTGAAAAACTGTTTTTT.

The rearrangement joins TRBV12-3 or TRBV12-4 to TRBJ1-2; D not certain. The CDR3 has 14 amino acids. Trimming pared 2 bases from V and 0 bases from J, leaving 7 bases between. The CDR3 coding sequence is TGTGCCAGCAGTTTATTTGGTACTAACTATGGCTACACCTTC. Its translation: CASSLFGTNYGYTF.

The V and J genes are TRBV6-2 or TRBV6-3 and TRBJ2-1; the match to TRBD2 covers 7 bases. V was pared by 4 bases and J by 3 bases, with 9 bases of the junction left unmatched. Germline values: CDR1 MNHEY, CDR2 SVGEGT. The CDR3 covers 16 residues. The CDR3 loop is CASSSPERENYNEQFF. The CDR3, as DNA: TGTGCCAGCAGTTCCCCCGAGCGGGAAAACTACAATGAGCAGTTCTTC.

V and J are TRBV7-9 and TRBJ1-3; D uncertain. V dropped 4 bases and J dropped 0 bases, with 10 bases sitting between them. Germline V gives CDR1 SEHNR, CDR2 FQNEAQ (reference sequence). The CDR3 totals 15 residues. The CDR3: CASSSGYLSGNTIYF. The CDR3 DNA sequence: TGTGCCAGCAGCTCGGGGTACCTCTCTGGAAACACCATATATTTT.

This clonotype was found once. The rearrangement joins TRBV2 to TRBJ1-1, with 8 bases lining up with TRBD1. The germline gives CDR1 SNHLY, CDR2 FYNNEI. The CDR3 has 15 amino acids. The V and J ends lost 6 bases and 5 bases, in that order; junction bases with no gene match: 11. CDR3 loop: CASRRDRQSVTEAFF. CDR3 nucleotide sequence: TGTGCCAGCAGGCGGGACAGGCAGTCAGTAACTGAAGCTTTCTTT. Full variable domain (rest looked up from reference TRBV2 and TRBJ1-1): EPEVTQTPSHQVTQMGQEVILRCVPISNHLYFYWYRQILGQKVEFLVSFYNNEISEKSEIFDDQFSVERPDGSNFTLKIRSTKLEDSAMYFCASRRDRQSVTEAFFGQGTRLTVV.

This clonotype was counted between two and nine times. The V call is TRBV20-1, the J call TRBJ2-5, with D possibly matching TRBD2 (5 bases). Trimming cost V 3 bases and J 3 bases, with 14 bases left between them. Germline loops: CDR1 DFQATT, CDR2 SNEGSKA (reference sequence). CDR3 length: 14 residues. This CDR3 is CSASPGSGKETQYF. The CDR3 coding sequence is TGCAGTGCTAGCCCGGGGAGCGGTAAAGAGACCCAGTACTTC.